This is a list of T cell receptor beta chains from one sample in a study of T cells in Graves' hyperthyroidism and ophthalmopathy. One entry per CDR3 protein results from TCRdb running MiXCR on the multiplex PCR reads. The sample includes 450,000 to 500,000 distinct CDR3 sequences, around a fifth seen only once; the top ten take under 55%. The sample consisted of blood. These receptors were taken from a woman aged 70-85 years with Graves' ophthalmopathy. CDR3s include the opening cysteine and the closing phenylalanine or tryptophan. The order of the fields is V gene, clone size, J gene, D gene, CDR3 DNA, CDR3 protein. D genes are given only for firm matches. Size is stated for part of the rows, as once, few or many counts, or as a class when the clone is expanded.

TRBV6-1,NA,TRBJ2-5,TRBD1,TGTGCCAGCAGGGGTGGGACAGGGGTTTTTGAGGAGACCCAGTACTTC,CASRGGTGVFEETQYF
TRBV7-2,few,TRBJ2-1,NA,TGTGCCAGCAGCCCAGTGGTACAGGGTAACAATGAGCAGTTCTTC,CASSPVVQGNNEQFF
TRBV12-3/TRBV12-4,NA,TRBJ1-6,NA,TGTGCCAGCAGTTCTCATCAGGGCCGGAATTCACCCCTCCACTTT,CASSSHQGRNSPLHF
TRBV5-6,many,TRBJ1-2,NA,TGTGCCAGCAGCAGGACCTCCTATGGCTACACCTTC,CASSRTSYGYTF
TRBV28,NA,TRBJ1-6,NA,TGTGCCAGCAGGCCCCGTGGGGGCCTGAATTCACCCCTCCACTTT,CASRPRGGLNSPLHF
TRBV7-3,many,TRBJ2-2,NA,TGTGCCAGCAGCCCAGGGACTGTGAACACCGGGGAGCTGTTTTTT,CASSPGTVNTGELFF
TRBV12-3/TRBV12-4,NA,TRBJ1-1,TRBD1,TGTGCCAGAGGGGACAGGGGGAATTTGGTAGGTGAAGCTTTCTTT,CARGDRGNLVGEAFF
TRBV20-1,NA,TRBJ2-7,NA,TGCAGTGCTAGATCGGCTAGCGAGGGCTACGAGCAGTACTTC,CSARSASEGYEQYF
TRBV5-1,few,TRBJ2-7,NA,TGCGCCAGCAGCTTGGGGGAGGCATACTACGAGCAGTACTTC,CASSLGEAYYEQYF
TRBV12-3/TRBV12-4,many,TRBJ1-1,NA,TGTGCCAGCAGTTTTACAAGGCCCTCCCGCCAACCTGAAGCTTTCTTT,CASSFTRPSRQPEAFF
TRBV12-3/TRBV12-4,NA,TRBJ2-3,TRBD2,TGTGCCAGCAGTCCTCCTAGCGGGAGGGCCACAGATACGCAGTATTTT,CASSPPSGRATDTQYF
TRBV3-1,many,TRBJ1-5,TRBD1,TGTGCCAGCAGCCCTAGCGGGACAGGGCACTTACAGCCCCAGCATTTT,CASSPSGTGHLQPQHF
TRBV7-3,NA,TRBJ2-1,NA,TGTGCCAGCAGCTCGCGGGGGACAGGTTCCTACAATGAGCAGTTCTTC,CASSSRGTGSYNEQFF
TRBV28,many,TRBJ1-2,NA,TGTGCCAGCAGGGTCCAGGGAGCTAACTATGGCTACACCTTC,CASRVQGANYGYTF
TRBV11-2,few,TRBJ2-7,NA,TGTGCCAGCAGCTTAGACAGATTCCACGAGCAGTACTTC,CASSLDRFHEQYF
TRBV12-3/TRBV12-4,few,TRBJ1-1,NA,TGTGCCAGCCTCCAGACGGGCGCTGAAGCTTTCTTT,CASLQTGAEAFF
TRBV6-2/TRBV6-3,many,TRBJ2-2,TRBD2,TGTGCCAGCAGCTTGACTAGCGGGAGGGCGAACACCGGGGAGCTGTTTTTT,CASSLTSGRANTGELFF
TRBV6-1,NA,TRBJ1-2,NA,TGTGCCAGCACCCACGTAGCCAACTATGGCTACACCTTC,CASTHVANYGYTF
TRBV7-6,many,TRBJ1-1,NA,TGTGCCAGCAGCGGTACGGGGCTTACTGAAGCTTTCTTT,CASSGTGLTEAFF
TRBV6-1,few,TRBJ2-7,TRBD2,TGTGCCAGCAGGGGGGGGACTAGACCCCCTACCGAGCAGTACTTC,CASRGGTRPPTEQYF
TRBV29-1,NA,TRBJ2-5,NA,TGCAGCGTTGAAATCAGGGAACAAGAGACCCAGTACTTC,CSVEIREQETQYF
TRBV2,few,TRBJ1-4,NA,TGTGCCAGCCTTCGGACAGACCCCCCGCCTAATGAAAAACTGTTTTTT,CASLRTDPPPNEKLFF
TRBV7-2,NA,TRBJ2-2,TRBD2,TGTGCCAGCAGCTTCGGGAGGGTGGACACCGGGGAGCTGTTTTTT,CASSFGRVDTGELFF
TRBV6-5,few,TRBJ2-1,NA,TGTGCCAGCAGTTACAGGGGAATAAATCGTGGTGAGCAGTTCTTC,CASSYRGINRGEQFF
TRBV28,many,TRBJ2-5,NA,TGTGCCAGCAGTACGGACCGGCGTCGAGAGACCCAGTACTTC,CASSTDRRRETQYF
TRBV28,NA,TRBJ2-7,TRBD1,TGTGCCAGCAGCTCCTCCGGGACAGTTCCTTACGAGCAGTACTTC,CASSSSGTVPYEQYF
TRBV7-2,NA,TRBJ1-6,NA,TGTGCCAGCACCCAAACGCCAGGGAATAATTCACCCCTCCACTTT,CASTQTPGNNSPLHF
TRBV20-1,NA,TRBJ2-5,TRBD2,TGCAGTGCTCCAACCCCGGGACTAGCGCGGGAGACCCAGTACTTC,CSAPTPGLARETQYF
TRBV30,NA,TRBJ1-6,TRBD1,TGTGCCTGGCAACGAACAGGGGGCACGTCTAGTTCACCCCTCCACTTT,CAWQRTGGTSSSPLHF
TRBV9,NA,TRBJ2-3,NA,TGTGCCAGCAGCGCTTCGACTCAAAGCACAGATACGCAGTATTTT,CASSASTQSTDTQYF
TRBV7-2,NA,TRBJ2-1,TRBD1,TGTGCCAGCTCCGTTCAAGGGGGCGAAAACAATGAGCAGTTCTTC,CASSVQGGENNEQFF
TRBV3-1,NA,TRBJ2-5,NA,TGTGCCAGCAGCCCTGGGACCTCGAGACTATTCCAAGAGACCCAGTACTTC,CASSPGTSRLFQETQYF
TRBV29-1,many,TRBJ1-1,NA,TGCAGCGTTGGTGAACAGGTACGGGACACTGAAGCTTTCTTT,CSVGEQVRDTEAFF
TRBV27,NA,TRBJ1-5,NA,TGTGCCAGCAGTTCCGTCGGTTATAGCAATCAGCCCCAGCATTTT,CASSSVGYSNQPQHF
TRBV27,NA,TRBJ2-7,NA,TGTGCCAGCAGTTACAAGTGGGGTTACGAGCAGTACTTC,CASSYKWGYEQYF
TRBV3-1,many,TRBJ2-7,NA,TGTGCCAGCAGCCAACTAACCTACGAGCAGTACTTC,CASSQLTYEQYF
TRBV15,few,TRBJ2-2,TRBD2,TGTGCCACCAGCAGAGATTCGACTAGCGGGAGGGTCACCGGGGAGCTGTTTTTT,CATSRDSTSGRVTGELFF
TRBV6-5,NA,TRBJ2-6,NA,TGTGCCAGCAGTTACCCCGCGGGTGACGGAAGCTCTGGGGCCAACGTCCTGACTTTC,CASSYPAGDGSSGANVLTF
TRBV20-1,NA,TRBJ2-5,NA,TGCAGTGCTAGGGTTCCGTACGAGACCCAGTACTTC,CSARVPYETQYF
TRBV28,NA,TRBJ1-5,NA,TGTGCCAGCAGTTTTGGGACACTCTATAGCAATCAGCCCCAGCATTTT,CASSFGTLYSNQPQHF
TRBV7-2,NA,TRBJ2-1,NA,TGTGCCAGCAGCCAACTAGGGTTGTCCTACAATGAGCAGTTCTTC,CASSQLGLSYNEQFF
TRBV7-8,NA,TRBJ2-3,NA,TGTGCCAGCAGCTCAACCCTCTTTGACCAACATACAGATACGCAGTATTTT,CASSSTLFDQHTDTQYF
TRBV5-1,few,TRBJ1-1,NA,TGCGCCAGCACCGTCGATCCGAACACTGAAGCTTTCTTT,CASTVDPNTEAFF
TRBV5-4,once,TRBJ2-3,NA,TGTGCCAGCAGTCGACCCGGCAGGAGCACAGATACGCAGTATTTT,CASSRPGRSTDTQYF
TRBV6-1,NA,TRBJ1-1,TRBD1,TGTGCCAGCAGTTCGCCAGGGGGCTACACTGAAGCTTTCTTT,CASSSPGGYTEAFF
TRBV12-5,NA,TRBJ1-3,NA,TGTGCTAGTGCCCGAAACACCATATATTTT,CASARNTIYF
TRBV12-3/TRBV12-4,many,TRBJ2-7,NA,TGTGCCAGCAGCTCGACAGGGAGGTACTACGAGCAGTACTTC,CASSSTGRYYEQYF
TRBV7-9,NA,TRBJ2-7,NA,TGTGCCAGCGGGAGACAGCCCTCCTACGAGCAGTACTTC,CASGRQPSYEQYF
TRBV27,few,TRBJ2-1,NA,TGTGCCACCATGGGAGGGGGACGGGGGAATGAGCAGTTCTTC,CATMGGGRGNEQFF